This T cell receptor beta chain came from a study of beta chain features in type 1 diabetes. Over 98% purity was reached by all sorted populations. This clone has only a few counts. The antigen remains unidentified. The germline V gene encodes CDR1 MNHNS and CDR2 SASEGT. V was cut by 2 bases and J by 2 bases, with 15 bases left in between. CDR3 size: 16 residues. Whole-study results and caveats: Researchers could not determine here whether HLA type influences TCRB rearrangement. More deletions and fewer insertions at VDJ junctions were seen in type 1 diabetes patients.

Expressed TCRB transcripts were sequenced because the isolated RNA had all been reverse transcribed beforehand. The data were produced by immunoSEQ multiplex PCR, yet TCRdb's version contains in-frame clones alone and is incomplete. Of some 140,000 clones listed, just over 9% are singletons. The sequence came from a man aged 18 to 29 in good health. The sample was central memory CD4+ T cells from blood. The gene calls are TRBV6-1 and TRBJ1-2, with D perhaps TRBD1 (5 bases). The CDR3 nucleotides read TGTGCCAGCAGTGAACCTATGTCAGGGATCAACTATGGCTACACCTTC. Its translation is CASSEPMSGINYGYTF.